This record concerns one TCR beta chain sequence. This record belongs to a study of blood T cell repertoires in COVID-19. Study information: COVID-19 samples, acute and convalescent, were from the United States, Italy and Spain. Sample material is recorded as cDNA or gDNA derived from T cells, B-cell-depleted T cells, or PBMCs.

The trim removed 7 bases at V and 8 bases at J, leaving 9 bases unmatched. The CDR3 runs 14 residues. Germline CDR1 reads LNHDA; CDR2 reads SQIVND (reference sequence). In the source study's methods: Reference gene primer amplification yielded estimated nucleated cell counts. Repertoires were generated with immunoSEQ multiplex PCR, while TCRdb's copy carries only in-frame clones and drops some. V and J calls plus clone size are reproduced from that table; the DNA served to infer D and trimming. The sample holds some 21,000 clones; 80% to 90% are singletons and the top ten take about a third. This rearrangement joins TRBV19 to TRBJ1-4; 8 bases fit TRBD1. The receptor was derived from a human donor with active COVID-19. The donor label of this sample is uncertain. The sequencing sample was made of peripheral blood. The CDR3 spells CASTPTGEREKLFF. The CDR3 DNA follows: TGTGCCAGTACCCCGACAGGGGAGCGAGAAAAACTGTTTTTT. Full variable domain (rest looked up from reference TRBV19 and TRBJ1-4): DGGITQSPKYLFRKEGQNVTLSCEQNLNHDAMYWYRQDPGQGLRLIYYSQIVNDFQKGDIAEGYSVSREKKESFPLTVTSAQKNPTAFYLCASTPTGEREKLFFGSGTQLSVL.